The present entry profiles one T cell receptor beta chain with its context. Its matching antigen is unknown. The sample belongs to a study of immune evolution from preneoplasia to lung adenocarcinoma. Study results and limitations: Later-stage lesions appeared to have more T cells, more diversity, less clonality. Compared with EGFR-mutant or double wild-type lesions, KRAS-mutant nodules were more clonal.

Trimming shortened V by 6 bases and J by 5 bases, and 11 bases separated the two germline ends. The CDR3 covers 13 residues. Germline CDR1 is MNHEY and CDR2 is SMNVEV (reference sequence). This table comes from immunoSEQ multiplex PCR, and its TCRdb copy is limited to in-frame clones, with some not included. The data contain about 12,000 clones, over 65% of them singletons. This receptor was taken from a person aged 50-69 years with lung adenocarcinoma. The chain carries TRBV27 and TRBJ2-4, with unresolved D. The sample comprised FFPE tissue from an adenomatous hyperplasia lung lesion. Noted subset: atypical adenomatous hyperplasia (AAH), lung preneoplasia. Here the CDR3 reads CASRSLGQNIQYF. The CDR3 bases are TGTGCCAGCAGGAGTCTGGGCCAAAACATTCAGTACTTC.